This passage covers 14 T cell receptor beta chains from one sample sequenced in a study of Ad26.COV2.S vaccination and SARS-CoV-2 variants. Indicated treatment: 15 to 20 received Ad26.COV2.S at low or high dose, single or two shots; a few received placebo; per-sample allocation not given. The samples were gathered on day 63 after the first injection of vaccine or placebo. The repertoire was sequenced with immunoSEQ multiplex PCR; TCRdb's copy has only in-frame clones and lacks some. The top ten clones hold 1.9% of a sample with approximately 300,000 clones, 70% to 90% of them seen once. This material consisted of peripheral blood, taken in a trial of Ad26.COV2.S vaccine versus placebo. All receptors derive from a person between 18 and 59 years old who received the Ad26.COV2.S COVID-19 vaccine or a placebo.

The chain joins TRBV3-1 (or the pseudogene TRBV3-2) to TRBJ2-7; D may be TRBD1 (9 bases). The CDR3 spans 18 residues. Deletions cut 0 bases from V and 6 bases from J, with 24 bases between. CDR1 LGHDT and CDR2 YNNKEL come from the germline V gene (reference sequence). As DNA, the CDR3 is TGTGCCAGCAGCCAAGACGGGGGGGGACAGGGAGCAACGGGCGAGCAGTACTTC. Encoded protein: CASSQDGGGQGATGEQYF.

V is TRBV25-1 and J is TRBJ2-1, with no clear D. In germline, CDR1 is MGHDK, CDR2 SYGVNS. The CDR3 has 12 residues. V lost 6 bases to trimming and J lost 4 bases, with 7 bases between them. The CDR3 spells CASRPGYNEQFF. The DNA of the CDR3 is TGTGCCAGCAGGCCCGGGTACAATGAGCAGTTCTTC.

The chain combines TRBV19 with TRBJ1-6; D remains ambiguous. The CDR3 has 15 residues. CDR1 is LNHDA and CDR2 is SQIVND in the germline V gene (reference sequence). The V gene lost 5 bases and the J gene lost 2 bases, with 10 bases spanning the gap. CDR3: CASSPRQAYNSPLHF. In nucleotides, the CDR3 is TGTGCCAGTAGTCCCAGGCAGGCCTATAATTCACCCCTCCACTTT.

The V call is TRBV7-2, the J call TRBJ2-7, with 9 bases lining up with TRBD1. The CDR3 length is 15 residues. V lost 5 bases to trimming and J lost 2 bases; unmatched junction nucleotides: 7. Looked up from germline, CDR1 is SGHTA and CDR2 is FQGNSA. The CDR3 here is CASSTTGTGPYEQYF. DNA for the CDR3: TGTGCCAGCAGCACGACCGGGACAGGGCCCTACGAGCAGTACTTC.

The genes are TRBV3-1 (or the pseudogene TRBV3-2) and TRBJ2-5; 8 nucleotides agree with TRBD2. Germline CDR1 is LGHDT and CDR2 is YNNKEL (reference sequence). The CDR3 spans 14 residues. Trimming removed 4 bases from V and 4 bases from J; junction bases left unmatched: 5. The CDR3 DNA reads as TGTGCCAGCAGCCTTAGCGGGGTAGGAGAGACCCAGTACTTC. Its translation: CASSLSGVGETQYF.

This clone showed up just once. The V and J genes are TRBV5-1 and TRBJ2-3; no clear D gene. The CDR3 totals 14 residues. The germline V gene has CDR1 SGHRS and CDR2 YFSETQ. Between the trimmed V and J ends, which lost 4 bases and 7 bases, there was a span of 16 bases. Here the CDR3 reads CASSPKPDGYTQYF. CDR3 bases: TGCGCCAGCAGCCCTAAACCAGACGGCTATACGCAGTATTTT.

The rearrangement uses TRBV19 and TRBJ2-7, with D perhaps assigned TRBD1 or TRBD2 (7 bases each). The germline CDR1 and CDR2 sequences are LNHDA and SQIVND (reference sequence). CDR3 length equals 14 residues. V lost 4 bases to trimming and J lost 3 bases, with 13 bases between them. The DNA of the CDR3 is TGTGCCAGTAGTAGGGGGGGACAGTTCTACGAGCAGTACTTC. It specifies CASSRGGQFYEQYF.

V is TRBV6-4 and J is TRBJ1-1; perhaps TRBD1 as D (6 bases). The CDR3 extends over 15 amino acids. Trimming took 8 bases from V and 3 from J, leaving 19 bases between them. CDR1 MRHNA and CDR2 SNTAGT come from the germline V gene. CDR3 protein: CASVSFGGRDTEAFF. The DNA for the CDR3 is TGTGCCAGCGTATCTTTCGGGGGCCGGGACACTGAAGCTTTCTTT.

The gene calls are TRBV11-3 and TRBJ2-1, with 7 bases aligning to TRBD2. The V gene's germline CDR1 is SGHNT and CDR2 YENEEA. The V and J ends lost 1 base and 6 bases, in that order; junction bases with no gene match: 15. CDR3 length equals 18 residues. CDR3 protein: CASSLGNFGAGRLNEQFF. CDR3 bases: TGTGCCAGCAGCTTAGGGAATTTCGGAGCGGGGCGACTCAATGAGCAGTTCTTC.

The rearrangement links TRBV3-1 (or the pseudogene TRBV3-2) to TRBJ1-2, with TRBD1 matching 8 bases. The V and J ends lost 4 bases and 7 bases, in that order; junction bases with no gene match: 8. The CDR3 is made up of 14 amino acids. Germline V lookup: CDR1 LGHDT, CDR2 YNNKEL (reference sequence). The CDR3 DNA is TGTGCCAGCAGCCCGACGGGACAGGTCGGTGGCTACACCTTC. Residues: CASSPTGQVGGYTF.

The chain combines TRBV24-1 with TRBJ1-5; the match to TRBD1 covers 10 bases. J gave up 7 bases and V 2 bases, and 7 bases lay outside the gene matches. The CDR3 runs to 16 residues. Germline V CDR1 and CDR2: KGHDR, SFDVKD. CDR3 sequence: CATSDYGLTGGQPQHF. The CDR3, as DNA: TGTGCCACCAGTGATTATGGGCTGACAGGGGGCCAGCCCCAGCATTTT.

The V and J genes are TRBV19 and TRBJ2-7, with 9 bases that match TRBD1. Germline lookup yields CDR1 LNHDA and CDR2 SQIVND (reference sequence). This CDR3 has 14 residues. The V segment lost 5 bases and the J segment 3 bases; nucleotides outside the gene matches: 5. The CDR3 loop is CASSRQGGVYEQYF. The CDR3 nucleotides read TGTGCCAGTAGTCGACAGGGGGGGGTCTACGAGCAGTACTTC.

The chain joins TRBV11-2 to TRBJ2-7, with 10 bases fitting TRBD1. Germline V gives CDR1 SGHAT, CDR2 FQNNGV. The V gene end was trimmed by 5 bases and the J gene end by 9 bases; junction bases not matched to a gene: 7. The CDR3 runs to 13 residues. This chain's CDR3 is CASSPRGDRGQYF. The CDR3 DNA is TGTGCCAGCAGCCCGCGAGGGGACAGGGGGCAGTACTTC.

The chain joins TRBV7-9 to TRBJ1-1, with D unclear. The CDR3 loop spans 15 amino acids. V was pared by 3 bases and J by 1 base, with 12 bases between. Germline lookup yields CDR1 SEHNR and CDR2 FQNEAQ (reference sequence). The CDR3 sequence is CASSLPWGKNTEAFF. In nucleotides, the CDR3 is TGTGCCAGCAGCTTGCCTTGGGGAAAGAACACTGAAGCTTTCTTT.